The 28 T cell receptor beta chains presented below share a single source sample, sequenced in a study of blood T cell repertoires in COVID-19. Assay used: immunoSEQ multiplex PCR; TCRdb lists only in-frame clones, some missing. Seen here are about 69,000 clones, 60% to 80% observed once, and the top ten hold approximately 15%. Source material: peripheral blood. These receptor sequences come from a man in his sixties with acute or convalescent COVID-19.

The rearrangement uses TRBV5-1 and TRBJ1-4; D is possibly TRBD1 (5 bases). This CDR3 contains 16 residues. V lost 0 bases and J lost 0, with 9 bases in between. Germline loops: CDR1 SGHRS, CDR2 YFSETQ. CDR3 DNA sequence: TGCGCCAGCAGCTTGGACAGGCCCGCAACTAATGAAAAACTGTTTTTT. Translating gives CASSLDRPATNEKLFF. The whole variable domain, remainder taken from reference TRBV5-1 and TRBJ1-4, is KAGVTQTPRYLIKTRGQQVTLSCSPISGHRSVSWYQQTPGQGLQFLFEYFSETQRNKGNFPGRFSGRQFSNSRSEMNVSTLELGDSALYLCASSLDRPATNEKLFFGSGTQLSVL.

The chain employs TRBV27 and TRBJ1-1; no clear D gene. The CDR3 is 14 amino acids. V was trimmed by 7 bases and J by 4 bases, leaving 16 bases between them. CDR1 MNHEY and CDR2 SMNVEV come from the germline V gene (reference sequence). In DNA, the CDR3 is TGTGCCAGCACTAGAGATTTGAAGGCCACTGAAGCTTTCTTT. Its protein product is CASTRDLKATEAFF.

The J gene is TRBJ1-2, the V gene TRBV19; 12 nucleotides align to TRBD1. V shed 2 bases and J 8 bases; nucleotides not matched to a gene: 12. The CDR3 spans 17 residues. Germline CDR1 reads LNHDA; CDR2 reads SQIVND (reference sequence). The CDR3 sequence is CASSINMGTGGYGGYTF. The CDR3 bases are TGTGCCAGTAGTATAAATATGGGGACAGGGGGCTACGGAGGCTACACCTTC.

V usage is TRBV11-2 and J usage is TRBJ2-3; 8 bases match TRBD2. This CDR3 comprises 16 residues. Germline CDR1 SGHAT, CDR2 FQNNGV. The V segment lost 6 bases and the J segment 6 bases; nucleotides outside the gene matches: 14. For the CDR3, the DNA is TGTGCCAGCAGGTTTTCCCTGGCCGGGGGGGTGGATACGCAGTATTTT. It codes for CASRFSLAGGVDTQYF.

DNA of the CDR3: TGTGCCAGCAGCCAAGATCGATCCCTAACTAGGTATGGCTACACCTTC. It encodes CASSQDRSLTRYGYTF. The chain uses TRBV4-2 and TRBJ1-2; D gene ambiguous. The V gene's germline CDR1 is LGHNA and CDR2 YNFKEQ. V dropped 0 bases and J dropped 5 bases, with 16 bases sitting between them. This CDR3 spans 16 amino acids.

The chain combines TRBV25-1 with TRBJ1-2; 11 bases line up with TRBD1. The V and J ends lost 7 bases and 6 bases, in that order; junction bases with no gene match: 10. This CDR3 has 15 residues. Germline assignment: CDR1 MGHDK and CDR2 SYGVNS. The CDR3 here is CASTGTPDRGHGYTF. The CDR3 DNA is TGTGCCAGCACAGGGACCCCGGACAGGGGGCATGGCTACACCTTC.

The table lists this clone with a count of one. The CDR3 nucleotides read TGTGCCAGCTCACCACCTCCACTCTACAATGAGCAGTTCTTC. The encoded protein is CASSPPPLYNEQFF. V usage is TRBV18 and J usage is TRBJ2-1, with D unresolved. The CDR3 consists of 14 residues. Germline V gene data show CDR1 as KGHSH and CDR2 as LQKENI. Trimming removed 0 bases from V and 3 bases from J, with 6 bases in between.

This chain links TRBV5-1 with TRBJ1-2; TRBD1 might be the D (6 bases). In germline, CDR1 is SGHRS, CDR2 YFSETQ. Trimming shortened V by 0 bases and J by 0 bases, and 9 bases separated the two germline ends. The CDR3 is 15 residues long. CDR3 sequence (DNA): TGCGCCAGCAGCTTGGACAGGGTAGCTAACTATGGCTACACCTTC. Amino acid sequence: CASSLDRVANYGYTF. Looking up the rest from reference TRBV5-1 and TRBJ1-2 gives the full variable domain: KAGVTQTPRYLIKTRGQQVTLSCSPISGHRSVSWYQQTPGQGLQFLFEYFSETQRNKGNFPGRFSGRQFSNSRSEMNVSTLELGDSALYLCASSLDRVANYGYTFGSGTRLTVV.

The V call is TRBV7-6, the J call TRBJ1-2; 8 nucleotides line up with TRBD1. With 0 bases clipped from V and 7 bases from J, the junction kept 7 bases outside the gene matches. Germline values: CDR1 SGHVS, CDR2 FNYEAQ. The length of the CDR3 is 15 residues. The CDR3 bases are TGTGCCAGCAGCTTAGCCCAGGACAGGGTTTCTGGCTACACCTTC. Encoded protein: CASSLAQDRVSGYTF. Complete variable domain (other parts from reference TRBV7-6 and TRBJ1-2): GAGVSQSPRYKVTKRGQDVALRCDPISGHVSLYWYRQALGQGPEFLTYFNYEAQQDKSGLPNDRFSAERPEGSISTLTIQRTEQRDSAMYRCASSLAQDRVSGYTFGSGTRLTVV.

Concerning this clone: It is unclear where the CDR3 begins or ends on the DNA, so no DNA is shown, and the CDR3 is as TCRdb lists it. At the DNA level, this CDR3 is encoded by other sequences in the same sample as well. The chain links TRBV7-5 to TRBJ2-2; the DNA was not compared with TRBD2, the D call given in the table. TRBV7-5 constitutes a pseudogene. The CDR3 is 16 residues long, counting both termini. The chain's CDR3 is CARSLVVGGGTGELFF.

This clone was recorded a few times. The CDR3, as DNA: TGTGCCAGCAGTTCACCCGGGGGACAGCCCCAGCATTTT. It translates to CASSSPGGQPQHF. The chain couples TRBV28 to TRBJ1-5; D perhaps matches TRBD1 (5 bases). The germline V and J ends were trimmed by 4 bases and 7 bases, with 11 bases remaining between them. Germline-derived CDR1 and CDR2 are MDHEN and SYDVKM. CDR3 length: 13 amino acids.

The CDR3 sequence is CASSVKLSSNQPQHF. The CDR3 DNA reads as TGCGCCAGCAGTGTAAAACTCTCTAGCAATCAGCCCCAGCATTTT. This chain joins TRBV10-2 and TRBJ1-5; D is unresolved. The CDR3 totals 15 residues. Germline CDR1 reads WSHSY; CDR2 reads SAAADI. Between the trimmed V and J ends, which lost 4 bases and 0 bases, there was a span of 10 bases.

This sequence joins TRBV7-2 and TRBJ2-1; D possibly corresponds to TRBD2 (6 bases). The CDR3 sequence is 16 residues long. Germline CDR1 is SGHTA and CDR2 is FQGNSA. Trimming stripped 5 bases from V and 5 bases from J, with 19 bases between. Here the CDR3 DNA reads TGTGCCAGCAGCCCCCAGATAGGAGGGGAGAACAATGAGCAGTTCTTC. This codes for CASSPQIGGENNEQFF.

The rearrangement links TRBV7-9 to TRBJ2-7; TRBD1 might be the D (6 bases). The germline V gene encodes CDR1 SEHNR and CDR2 FQNEAQ (reference sequence). This CDR3 spans 13 amino acids. The V and J ends lost 2 bases and 5 bases respectively, with 10 bases between them. The CDR3 loop reads CASSLQGPDEQYF. The CDR3 DNA reads TGTGCCAGCAGCTTACAGGGGCCCGACGAGCAGTACTTC. Full variable domain (outside the CDR3, taken from reference TRBV7-9 and TRBJ2-7): DTGVSQNPRHKITKRGQNVTFRCDPISEHNRLYWYRQTLGQGPEFLTYFQNEAQLEKSRLLSDRFSAERPKGSFSTLEIQRTEQGDSAMYLCASSLQGPDEQYFGPGTRLTVT.

The chain combines TRBV5-1 with TRBJ1-2, with D possibly TRBD1 on 6 matching bases. V lost 4 bases and J lost 1, with 17 bases in between. The CDR3 has 16 amino acids. Looked up from germline, CDR1 is SGHRS and CDR2 is YFSETQ. The CDR3 nucleotides are TGCGCCAGCAGCAGTAGCTCCGGGACATATAACTATGGCTACACCTTC. Encoded protein: CASSSSSGTYNYGYTF.

The J gene is TRBJ2-7, the V gene TRBV6-2 or TRBV6-3; perhaps TRBD1 as D (5 bases). Germline V CDR1 and CDR2: MNHEY, SVGEGT. This CDR3 region has 12 residues. V was pared by 4 bases and J by 5 bases, with 9 bases between. The CDR3 sequence: CASSFREDEQYF. The CDR3 DNA sequence: TGTGCCAGCAGTTTCAGGGAAGACGAGCAGTACTTC.

The rearrangement joins TRBV15 to TRBJ2-7; 8 nucleotides match TRBD1. The CDR3 loop spans 16 amino acids. V dropped 0 bases and J dropped 1; count of bases not matched to a gene: 5. Per germline, CDR1 LNHNV and CDR2 YYDKDF (reference sequence). CDR3 nucleotide sequence: TGTGCCACCAGCAGAGATCCAGGACAGGGATCCTACGAGCAGTACTTC. It translates to CATSRDPGQGSYEQYF.

This chain connects TRBV5-1 to TRBJ2-1; TRBD2 agrees at 16 bases. The CDR3 contains 16 residues. V gave up 3 bases and J gave up 7 bases; unmatched junction bases: 4. CDR1 is SGHRS and CDR2 is YFSETQ in the germline V gene. This chain's CDR3 is CASSSGTSGGVNEQFF. The CDR3 coding sequence is TGCGCCAGCAGCTCCGGGACTAGCGGGGGGGTTAATGAGCAGTTCTTC. Based on the CDR3 plus reference TRBV5-1 and TRBJ2-1, the full variable domain is KAGVTQTPRYLIKTRGQQVTLSCSPISGHRSVSWYQQTPGQGLQFLFEYFSETQRNKGNFPGRFSGRQFSNSRSEMNVSTLELGDSALYLCASSSGTSGGVNEQFFGPGTRLTVL.

A single count supports this clone. V is TRBV27 and J is TRBJ1-2, with 8 bases aligning to TRBD1. This CDR3 is 12 amino acids long. CDR1 MNHEY and CDR2 SMNVEV come from the germline V gene (reference sequence). V shed 5 bases and J 7 bases; nucleotides not matched to a gene: 3. This CDR3 reads CASSRQGFGYTF. CDR3 nucleotide sequence: TGTGCCAGCAGTCGACAGGGGTTTGGCTACACCTTC.

The genes are TRBV6-6 and TRBJ1-2, with 7 bases aligning to TRBD1. CDR1 is MNHNY, CDR2 SVGAGI, per germline (reference sequence). The CDR3 covers 13 residues. V was clipped by 5 bases and J by 6 bases; unmatched bases: 6. The CDR3 region has the DNA TGTGCCAGCAGTGCAGACAGGGCGAATGGCTACACCTTC. Protein product: CASSADRANGYTF.

The chain has TRBV7-9 and TRBJ2-7; D not certain. Trimming took off 2 bases at V and 4 bases at J, with 6 bases between the two ends. CDR3 length: 12 amino acids. CDR1 SEHNR and CDR2 FQNEAQ come from the germline V gene (reference sequence). The CDR3 DNA reads as TGTGCCAGCAGCTTAATAGTATACGAGCAGTACTTC. This codes for CASSLIVYEQYF. The variable domain in full, completed from reference TRBV7-9 and TRBJ2-7, reads DTGVSQNPRHKITKRGQNVTFRCDPISEHNRLYWYRQTLGQGPEFLTYFQNEAQLEKSRLLSDRFSAERPKGSFSTLEIQRTEQGDSAMYLCASSLIVYEQYFGPGTRLTVT.

The chain employs TRBV2 and TRBJ1-2; no reliable D call. The CDR3 loop spans 15 amino acids. V lost 0 bases to trimming and J lost 4 bases, with 12 bases between them. Germline CDR1 and CDR2: SNHLY and FYNNEI. The CDR3: CASSEAPEGGYGYTF. CDR3 sequence (DNA): TGTGCCAGCAGTGAAGCGCCTGAGGGAGGCTATGGCTACACCTTC.

J is TRBJ1-1 and V is TRBV18; 9 bases map to TRBD1. Germline-derived CDR1 and CDR2 are KGHSH and LQKENI. The CDR3 has 15 amino acids. With V trimmed by 3 bases and J by 1 base, 3 bases remained unmatched. CDR3 residues: CASSPPGQGNTEAFF. DNA for the CDR3: TGTGCCAGCTCACCTCCGGGACAGGGGAACACTGAAGCTTTCTTT.

In nucleotides, the CDR3 is TGTGCCACCAGTGGCACCCTGAAGGGACAGGGAACTGGGCCCCAGCATTTT. This encodes CATSGTLKGQGTGPQHF. This sequence joins TRBV24-1 and TRBJ1-5; the match to TRBD1 covers 9 bases. Trimming took 5 bases from V and 9 from J; bases not matched to a gene: 16. Germline CDR1 is KGHDR and CDR2 is SFDVKD. The CDR3 consists of 17 residues.

The chain employs TRBV3-1 (or the pseudogene TRBV3-2) and TRBJ1-1; D possibly corresponds to TRBD1 (5 bases). CDR3 length: 15 residues. The V and J ends lost 8 bases and 7 bases respectively, with 23 bases between them. The germline CDR1 and CDR2 sequences are LGHDT and YNNKEL (reference sequence). CDR3 sequence: CASGADPRPPNEAFF. The CDR3 bases are TGTGCCAGCGGGGCTGACCCGAGGCCACCTAATGAAGCTTTCTTT.

The chain is built from TRBV24-1 and TRBJ2-5, with a weak D call TRBD1 (5 bases). CDR1 and CDR2 from the germline V gene are KGHDR and SFDVKD. V lost 2 bases and J lost 1, with 10 bases in between. CDR3 length: 15 residues. The CDR3 protein is CATSDSAGPQETQYF. In DNA form, the CDR3 reads TGTGCCACCAGTGATTCTGCAGGGCCCCAAGAGACCCAGTACTTC.

The chain is built from TRBV18 and TRBJ2-7, with 10 bases aligning to TRBD1. The trim removed 0 bases at V and 2 bases at J, leaving 10 bases unmatched. Per the germline V gene, CDR1 is KGHSH and CDR2 is LQKENI. This CDR3 region has 18 residues. The CDR3 DNA reads TGTGCCAGCTCACCACCGGCGCGGGACAGGGGTTATCCCTACGAGCAGTACTTC. Its translation: CASSPPARDRGYPYEQYF. The whole variable domain, filled in from reference TRBV18 and TRBJ2-7, reads NAGVMQNPRHLVRRRGQEARLRCSPMKGHSHVYWYRQLPEEGLKFMVYLQKENIIDESGMPKERFSAEFPKEGPSILRIQQVVRGDSAAYFCASSPPARDRGYPYEQYFGPGTRLTVT.

The rearrangement links TRBV19 to TRBJ1-1, with D perhaps TRBD1 (6 bases). V shed 6 bases and J shed 1 base, with 12 bases lying between them. Germline CDR1 and CDR2: LNHDA and SQIVND (reference sequence). The CDR3 totals 14 residues. Written as DNA, the CDR3 is TGTGCCAGTAGCCTACAGGGCCAGAACACTGAAGCTTTCTTT. Translating gives CASSLQGQNTEAFF.